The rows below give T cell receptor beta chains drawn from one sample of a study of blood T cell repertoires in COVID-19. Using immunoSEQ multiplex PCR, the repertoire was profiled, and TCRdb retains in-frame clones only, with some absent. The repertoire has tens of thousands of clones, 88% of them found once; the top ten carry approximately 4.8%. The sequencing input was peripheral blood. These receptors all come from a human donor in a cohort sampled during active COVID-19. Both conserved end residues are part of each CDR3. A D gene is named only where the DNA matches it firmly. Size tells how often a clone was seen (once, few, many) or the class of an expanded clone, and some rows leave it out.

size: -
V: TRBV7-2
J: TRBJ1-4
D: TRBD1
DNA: TGTGCCAGCAGCCCCTCCCCAGGGGGCTTTGAAAAACTGTTTTTT
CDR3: CASSPSPGGFEKLFF

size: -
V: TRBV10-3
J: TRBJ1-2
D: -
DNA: TGTGCCATCAGTGAGCCCCCAGGCCACTCACCCGCCCGGCCTCGGGGCTACACCTTC
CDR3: CAISEPPGHSPARPRGYTF

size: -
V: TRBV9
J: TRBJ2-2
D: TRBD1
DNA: TGTGCCAGCAGTGAGACAGGGACCGGGGAGCTGTTTTTT
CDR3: CASSETGTGELFF

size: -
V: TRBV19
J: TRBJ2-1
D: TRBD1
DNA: TGTGCCAGTAGTATTGAGACAGGGGCCTACAATGAGCAGTTCTTC
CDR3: CASSIETGAYNEQFF

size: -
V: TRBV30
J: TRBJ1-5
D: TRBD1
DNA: TGTGCCTGGAGTACAGGGGACGATCAGCCCCAGCATTTT
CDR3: CAWSTGDDQPQHF

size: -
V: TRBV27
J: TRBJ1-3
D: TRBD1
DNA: TGTGCCAGCAGTTTACAGGGGGTCTCTGGAAACACCATATATTTT
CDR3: CASSLQGVSGNTIYF

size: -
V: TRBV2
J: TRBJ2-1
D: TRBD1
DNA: TGTGCCAGCAGTGACCTGGGGACAGGGTTAAATGAGCAGTTCTTC
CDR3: CASSDLGTGLNEQFF

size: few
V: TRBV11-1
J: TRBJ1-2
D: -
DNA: TGTGCCAGCAGGGGGTTACATGCAGGGGATGGCTACACCTTC
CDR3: CASRGLHAGDGYTF

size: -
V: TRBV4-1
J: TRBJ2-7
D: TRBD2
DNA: TGCGCCAGCAGCCAGGTGGGGCTAGCGGGAGGGTACGAGCAGTACTTC
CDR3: CASSQVGLAGGYEQYF

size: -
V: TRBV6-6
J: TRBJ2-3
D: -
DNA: TGTGCCAGCAGTACGCCTCAGGGCACAGATACGCAGTATTTT
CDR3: CASSTPQGTDTQYF

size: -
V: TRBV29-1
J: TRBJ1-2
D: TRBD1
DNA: TGCAGCGCAAGAGGACAGGGGGGGAACTATGGCTACACCTTC
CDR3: CSARGQGGNYGYTF

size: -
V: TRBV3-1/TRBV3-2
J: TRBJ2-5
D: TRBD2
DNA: TGTGCCAGCAGCCAAGACGGGACTAGCGGTCAAGAGACCCAGTACTTC
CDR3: CASSQDGTSGQETQYF

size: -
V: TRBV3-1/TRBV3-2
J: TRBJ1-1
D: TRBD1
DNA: TGTGCCAGCAGCCAAGGACAGGGTGACACTGAAGCTTTCTTT
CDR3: CASSQGQGDTEAFF

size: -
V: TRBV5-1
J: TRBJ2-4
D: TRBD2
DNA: TGCGCCAGCAGCCCGACTAGCGGAGGGTCCAAAAACATTCAGTACTTC
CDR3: CASSPTSGGSKNIQYF

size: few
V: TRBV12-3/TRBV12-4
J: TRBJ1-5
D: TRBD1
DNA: TGTGCCAGCAAAGACAGGGACCGTCAGCCCCAGCATTTT
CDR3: CASKDRDRQPQHF

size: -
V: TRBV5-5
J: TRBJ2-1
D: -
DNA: TGTGCCAGCAGCCTCGGGGGGCCTGGGCAGTTCTTC
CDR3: CASSLGGPGQFF

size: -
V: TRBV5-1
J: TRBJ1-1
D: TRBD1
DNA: TGCGCCAGCAGCTTACCTGACAGGGGGAAAGAAGCTTTCTTT
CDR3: CASSLPDRGKEAFF

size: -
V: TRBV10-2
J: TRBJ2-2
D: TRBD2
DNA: TGCGCCACCCTAGCGGGAGGGCCTAACACCGGGGAGCTGTTTTTT
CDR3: CATLAGGPNTGELFF

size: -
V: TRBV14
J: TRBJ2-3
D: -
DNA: TGTGCCAGCAGCCAAGTAATGGCGGGACCAGATACGCAGTATTTT
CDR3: CASSQVMAGPDTQYF

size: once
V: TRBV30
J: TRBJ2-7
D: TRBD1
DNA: TGTGCCTGGAGTCCGGACAGGGGAAACTACGAGCAGTACTTC
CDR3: CAWSPDRGNYEQYF

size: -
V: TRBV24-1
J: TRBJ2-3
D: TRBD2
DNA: TGTGCCACCAGTGATACCCTGGATGCGGGGGACACAGATACGCAGTATTTT
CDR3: CATSDTLDAGDTDTQYF

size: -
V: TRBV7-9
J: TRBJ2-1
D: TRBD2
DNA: TGTGCCAGCAGTTTCTTGCGGACTAGCGGGAGGGCGACGAATGAGCAGTTCTTC
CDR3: CASSFLRTSGRATNEQFF

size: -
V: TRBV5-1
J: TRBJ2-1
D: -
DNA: TGCGCCAGCAATCCAGATCAAAACTCCTACAATGAGCAGTTCTTC
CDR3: CASNPDQNSYNEQFF

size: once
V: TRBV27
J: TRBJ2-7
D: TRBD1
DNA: TGTGCCAGCAGGGCAACTCGGACAGGGGTCTCCGAGCAGTACTTC
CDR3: CASRATRTGVSEQYF

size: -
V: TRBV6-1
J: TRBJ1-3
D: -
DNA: TGTGCCAGCAGTGAAGCTTCTTGGGGGGTTGACTTGGCTGGAAACACCATATATTTT
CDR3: CASSEASWGVDLAGNTIYF

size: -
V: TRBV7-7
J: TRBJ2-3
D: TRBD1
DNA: TGTGCCAGCAGCCGGGGACAGGCGAACACAGATACGCAGTATTTT
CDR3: CASSRGQANTDTQYF

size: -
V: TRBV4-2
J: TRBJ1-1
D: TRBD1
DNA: TGTGCCAGCAGCCAAGTTGGGCAGGGGGCTGAAGCTTTCTTT
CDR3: CASSQVGQGAEAFF

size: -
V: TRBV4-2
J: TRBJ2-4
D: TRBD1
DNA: TGTGCCAGCAGCCCCTCCGGAACAGGGGCGCCAGACATTCAGTACTTC
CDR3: CASSPSGTGAPDIQYF

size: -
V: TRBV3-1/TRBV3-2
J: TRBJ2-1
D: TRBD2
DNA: TGTGCCAGCAGCCAAACAGGCGCTAGCGGGAGGGTAAACAATGAGCAGTTCTTC
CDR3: CASSQTGASGRVNNEQFF

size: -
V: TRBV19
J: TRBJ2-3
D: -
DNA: TGTGCCAGTAGTATGGGGGGTTGGGGCTCCACAGATACGCAGTATTTT
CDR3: CASSMGGWGSTDTQYF

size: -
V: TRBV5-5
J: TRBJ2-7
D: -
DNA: TGTGCCAGCAGCTTGGGGTGGAGGATCTACGAGCAGTACTTC
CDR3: CASSLGWRIYEQYF

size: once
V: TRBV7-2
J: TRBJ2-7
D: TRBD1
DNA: TGTGCCAGCAGCTTAGCCACCGGGACAGTCTCCTACGAGCAGTACTTC
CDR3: CASSLATGTVSYEQYF